This is a list of T cell receptor beta chains from one sample in a study of PD-L1 blockade in urothelial cancer. Measured with immunoSEQ multiplex PCR; TCRdb has only the in-frame clones, and not every one. Among approximately 40,000 clones, less than 90% were seen once, and the ten largest hold roughly 23%. This material consisted of PBMCs, taken around atezolizumab (anti-PD-L1) treatment. The receptors shown here come from a man aged 55 to 70 with urothelial cancer. CDR3s include the opening cysteine and the closing phenylalanine or tryptophan. The D gene is left open where the match is weak. Size values are once, few and many counts, or a class for expanded clones, and some rows have none.

TRBD2,TRBJ2-1,TRBV6-6,-,CASSDGLAGVNEQFF,TGTGCCAGCAGTGACGGACTAGCGGGAGTTAATGAGCAGTTCTTC
-,TRBJ2-3,TRBV6-1,-,CASRSRLSTDTQYF,TGTGCCAGCAGGAGCAGGCTTAGCACAGATACGCAGTATTTT
TRBD2,TRBJ2-1,TRBV5-1,-,CASSFHASGVGEQFF,TGCGCCAGCAGCTTTCATGCTAGCGGGGTGGGTGAGCAGTTCTTC
TRBD2,TRBJ2-1,TRBV19,-,CASSGQASGEQFF,TGTGCCAGTAGTGGTCAAGCTAGCGGTGAGCAGTTCTTC
TRBD2,TRBJ2-1,TRBV19,once,CASSTSGLPISFF,TGTGCCAGTAGTACGTCGGGACTACCTATATCCTTCTTC
-,TRBJ2-3,TRBV19,-,CASSIGGSGTDTQYF,TGTGCCAGTAGTATAGGTGGTAGCGGCACAGATACGCAGTATTTT
-,TRBJ2-7,TRBV28,-,CASRLSGRYEQYF,TGTGCCAGCAGGCTCTCCGGTCGGTACGAGCAGTACTTC
-,TRBJ2-7,TRBV13,-,CASSSTRNSYEQYF,TGTGCCAGCAGCTCGACTCGAAATTCCTACGAGCAGTACTTC
-,TRBJ2-7,TRBV5-1,once,CASSLGGDSFSYEQYF,TGCGCCAGCAGCTTAGGAGGGGACAGCTTCTCCTACGAGCAGTACTTC
TRBD1,TRBJ1-2,TRBV6-4,-,CASSEQGATTSGYTF,TGTGCCAGCAGTGAACAGGGGGCGACAACTTCTGGCTACACCTTC
TRBD1,TRBJ1-1,TRBV6-5,few,CASSLGQGSTEAFF,TGTGCCAGCAGTTTGGGACAGGGAAGCACTGAAGCTTTCTTT
-,TRBJ1-5,TRBV11-3,-,CASSLGGVGNQPQHF,TGTGCCAGCAGTCTTGGCGGGGTGGGCAATCAGCCCCAGCATTTT
TRBD1,TRBJ2-1,TRBV5-1,-,CASSLYETGGYNEQFF,TGCGCCAGCAGCTTGTACGAGACAGGGGGGTACAATGAGCAGTTCTTC
TRBD1,TRBJ2-3,TRBV29-1,-,CSVVGGRGNFGGTQYF,TGCAGCGTTGTAGGGGGCAGGGGGAATTTCGGTGGTACGCAGTATTTT